One and the same sample provided the 7 T cell receptor beta chains below, sequenced in a study of shared clonotypes between healthy human individuals. Assay used: immunoSEQ multiplex PCR; TCRdb lists only in-frame clones, some missing. Among approximately 2,000,000 clones listed, 80% to 95% were seen once. Sequencing was done on a sample of naive CD4+ T cells from PBMCs. Documented subset: CD45RA+ positively selected. These receptors were obtained from a man younger than 30 in good health. Some clones in this sample may be carry-over from other donors' samples.

The chain couples TRBV7-2 to TRBJ1-4; 7 nucleotides line up with TRBD1. The CDR3 has 15 amino acids. Germline V gene data show CDR1 as SGHTA and CDR2 as FQGNSA. Unmatched junction bases numbered 13, after V lost 7 bases and J lost 8 bases. CDR3 region: CASTFGGGPQEKLFF. In nucleotides, the CDR3 is TGTGCCAGCACCTTCGGAGGGGGCCCCCAAGAAAAACTGTTTTTT. Together with reference TRBV7-2 and TRBJ1-4, the CDR3 gives the full variable domain: GAGVSQSPSNKVTEKGKDVELRCDPISGHTALYWYRQSLGQGLEFLIYFQGNSAPDKSGLPSDRFSAERTGGSVSTLTIQRTQQEDSAVYLCASTFGGGPQEKLFFGSGTQLSVL.

The CDR3, as DNA: TGTGCCAGCAGTCTAAATTCGGCTAAGCAGTACTTC. Its protein product is CASSLNSAKQYF. This chain joins TRBV28 and TRBJ2-7; unclear D gene. The ends were cut back, 5 bases at V and 8 bases at J, with 13 bases in the middle. CDR3 length: 12 residues. CDR1 and CDR2 from the germline V gene are MDHEN and SYDVKM. Using reference TRBV28 and TRBJ2-7 for the parts outside the CDR3, the full variable domain is DVKVTQSSRYLVKRTGEKVFLECVQDMDHENMFWYRQDPGLGLRLIYFSYDVKMKEKGDIPEGYSVSREKKERFSLILESASTNQTSMYLCASSLNSAKQYFGPGTRLTVT.

The chain combines TRBV7-9 with TRBJ1-5; 9 nucleotides line up with TRBD1. This CDR3 is 15 amino acids long. V was clipped by 1 base and J by 6 bases; unmatched bases: 4. The V gene's germline CDR1 is SEHNR and CDR2 FQNEAQ (reference sequence). CDR3 nucleotide sequence: TGTGCCAGCAGCTTAGAGGGACAGGGCTCTCAGCCCCAGCATTTT. This sequence encodes CASSLEGQGSQPQHF.

This rearrangement joins TRBV5-3 to TRBJ1-5; D perhaps matches TRBD1 (6 bases). TRBV5-3 is given ORF status, its function remaining uncertain. V shed 4 bases and J shed 3 bases, with 17 bases lying between them. The length of the CDR3 is 16 residues. CDR3 in DNA: TGTGCCAGAAGCGAGAACAGGGTGCTATTCAATCAGCCCCAGCATTTT. Translated: CARSENRVLFNQPQHF.

Turning to this clone: Other DNA sequences of this sample code for an identical CDR3. The V and J genes are TRBV6-5 and TRBJ2-7; tentative D call: TRBD2 (5 bases). This CDR3 is built from 11 residues. The V gene's germline CDR1 is MNHEY and CDR2 SVGAGI. The germline V and J ends were trimmed by 2 bases and 6 bases, with 5 bases remaining between them. CDR3 DNA sequence: TGTGCCAGCAGTTACCGGGGCGAGCAGTACTTC. Amino acids: CASSYRGEQYF.

V gene TRBV18 combines with J gene TRBJ1-1, with TRBD1 identical over 9 bases. The germline V gene has CDR1 KGHSH and CDR2 LQKENI. Trimming removed 6 bases from V and 6 bases from J; junction bases left unmatched: 11. CDR3 length: 15 amino acids. The DNA of the CDR3 is TGTGCCAGCTCTCGCTCGGACAGGGGAGGTTCTGAAGCTTTCTTT. Translated, it gives CASSRSDRGGSEAFF.

This chain joins TRBV5-6 and TRBJ2-5; TRBD2 matches at 11 bases. Germline CDR1 and CDR2: SGHDT and YYEEEE. The CDR3 sequence is 16 residues long. V lost 1 base and J lost 5; bases outside the gene matches: 7. The CDR3 bases are TGTGCCAGCAGCTTGTTCCTAGCGGGAGGCAAGGAGACCCAGTACTTC. It encodes CASSLFLAGGKETQYF.